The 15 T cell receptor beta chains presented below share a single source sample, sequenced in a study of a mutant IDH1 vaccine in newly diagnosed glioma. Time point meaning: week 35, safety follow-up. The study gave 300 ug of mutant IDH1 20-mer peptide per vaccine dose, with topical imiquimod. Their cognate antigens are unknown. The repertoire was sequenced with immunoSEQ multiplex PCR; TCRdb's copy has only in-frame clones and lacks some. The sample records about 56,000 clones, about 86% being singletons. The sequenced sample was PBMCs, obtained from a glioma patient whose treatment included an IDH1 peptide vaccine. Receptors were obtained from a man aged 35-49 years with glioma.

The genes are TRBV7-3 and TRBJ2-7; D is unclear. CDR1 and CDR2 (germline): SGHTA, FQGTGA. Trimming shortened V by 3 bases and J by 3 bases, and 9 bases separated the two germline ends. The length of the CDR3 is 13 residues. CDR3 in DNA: TGTGCCAGCAGCTTTGGCCGAAACTACGAGCAGTACTTC. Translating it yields CASSFGRNYEQYF.

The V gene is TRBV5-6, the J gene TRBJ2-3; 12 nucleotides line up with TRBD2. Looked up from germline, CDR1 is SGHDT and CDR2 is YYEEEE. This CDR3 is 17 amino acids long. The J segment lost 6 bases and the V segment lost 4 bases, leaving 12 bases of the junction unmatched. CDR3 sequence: CASSRGLAGPWTDTQYF. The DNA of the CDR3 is TGTGCCAGCAGCAGGGGACTAGCGGGTCCCTGGACGGATACGCAGTATTTT.

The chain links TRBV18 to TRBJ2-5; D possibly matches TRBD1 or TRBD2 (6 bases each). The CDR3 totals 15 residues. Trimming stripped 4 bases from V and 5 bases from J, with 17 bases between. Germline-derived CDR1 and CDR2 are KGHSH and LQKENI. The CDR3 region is CASSQQGGGEETQYF. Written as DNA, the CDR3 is TGTGCCAGCTCACAACAGGGCGGAGGGGAGGAGACCCAGTACTTC.

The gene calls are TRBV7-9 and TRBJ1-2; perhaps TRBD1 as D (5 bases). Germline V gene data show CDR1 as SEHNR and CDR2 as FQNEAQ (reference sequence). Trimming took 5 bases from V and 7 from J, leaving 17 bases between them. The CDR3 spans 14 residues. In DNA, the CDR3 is TGTGCCAGCAGCCGGACAAACGCAGGGTCTGGCTACACCTTC. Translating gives CASSRTNAGSGYTF.

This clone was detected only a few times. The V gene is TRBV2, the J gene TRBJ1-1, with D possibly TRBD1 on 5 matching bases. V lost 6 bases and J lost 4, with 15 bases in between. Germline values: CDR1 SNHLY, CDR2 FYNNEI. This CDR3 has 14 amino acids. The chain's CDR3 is CASRQAGGITEAFF. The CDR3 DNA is TGTGCCAGCAGGCAAGCGGGGGGGATCACTGAAGCTTTCTTT.

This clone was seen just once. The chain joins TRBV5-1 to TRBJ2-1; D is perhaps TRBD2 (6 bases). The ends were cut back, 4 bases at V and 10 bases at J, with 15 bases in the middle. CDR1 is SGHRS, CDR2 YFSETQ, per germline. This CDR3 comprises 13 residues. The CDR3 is CASSPYGSREQFF. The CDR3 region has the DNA TGCGCCAGCAGCCCCTACGGGAGTCGGGAGCAGTTCTTC.

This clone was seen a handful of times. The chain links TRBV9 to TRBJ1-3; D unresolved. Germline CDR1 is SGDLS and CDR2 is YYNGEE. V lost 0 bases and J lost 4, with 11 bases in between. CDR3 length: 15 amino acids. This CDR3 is CASSVGGSPGNTIYF. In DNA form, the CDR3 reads TGTGCCAGCAGCGTAGGAGGGAGTCCCGGAAACACCATATATTTT.

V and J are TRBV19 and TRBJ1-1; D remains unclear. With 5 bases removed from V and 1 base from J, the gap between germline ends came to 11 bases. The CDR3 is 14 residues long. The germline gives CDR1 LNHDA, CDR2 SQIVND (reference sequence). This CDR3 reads CASSFRTGNTEAFF. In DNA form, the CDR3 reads TGTGCCAGTAGTTTTCGGACGGGGAACACTGAAGCTTTCTTT.

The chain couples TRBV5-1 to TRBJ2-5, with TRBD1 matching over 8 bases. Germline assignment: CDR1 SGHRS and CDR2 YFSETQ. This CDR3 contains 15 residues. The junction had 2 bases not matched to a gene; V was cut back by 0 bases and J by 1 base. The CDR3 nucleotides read TGCGCCAGCAGCTTGGGCACAGGGGGCCAAGAGACCCAGTACTTC. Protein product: CASSLGTGGQETQYF. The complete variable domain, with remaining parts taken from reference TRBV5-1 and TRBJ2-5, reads KAGVTQTPRYLIKTRGQQVTLSCSPISGHRSVSWYQQTPGQGLQFLFEYFSETQRNKGNFPGRFSGRQFSNSRSEMNVSTLELGDSALYLCASSLGTGGQETQYFGPGTRLLVL.

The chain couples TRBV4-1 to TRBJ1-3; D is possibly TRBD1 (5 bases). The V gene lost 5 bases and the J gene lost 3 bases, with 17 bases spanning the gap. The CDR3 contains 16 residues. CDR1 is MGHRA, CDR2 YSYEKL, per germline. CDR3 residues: CASSSSPGGFGNTIYF. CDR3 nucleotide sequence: TGCGCCAGCAGCAGCTCTCCGGGGGGGTTTGGAAACACCATATATTTT.

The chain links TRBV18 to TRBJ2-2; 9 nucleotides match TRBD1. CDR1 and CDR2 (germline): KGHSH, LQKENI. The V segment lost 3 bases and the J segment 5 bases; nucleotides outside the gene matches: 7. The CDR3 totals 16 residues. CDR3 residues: CASSPPGTGTTGELFF. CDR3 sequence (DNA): TGTGCCAGCTCACCTCCCGGGACAGGGACGACCGGGGAGCTGTTTTTT.

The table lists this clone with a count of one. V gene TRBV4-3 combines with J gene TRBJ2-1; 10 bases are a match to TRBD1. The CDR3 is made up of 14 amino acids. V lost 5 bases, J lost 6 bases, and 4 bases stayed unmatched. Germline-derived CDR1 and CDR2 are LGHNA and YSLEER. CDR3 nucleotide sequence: TGCGCCAGCAGCTGGGACAGGGGATCCAATGAGCAGTTCTTC. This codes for CASSWDRGSNEQFF.

CDR3 DNA: TGTGCCAGCAGTGCTCCCGGGGCCCTGCAGTACTTC. Protein sequence: CASSAPGALQYF. The J gene is TRBJ2-4, the V gene TRBV6-6; TRBD1 or TRBD2 may be the D gene (5 bases each). V lost 5 bases, J lost 13 bases, and 15 bases lay in between. CDR3 length equals 12 residues. Germline values: CDR1 MNHNY, CDR2 SVGAGI (reference sequence).

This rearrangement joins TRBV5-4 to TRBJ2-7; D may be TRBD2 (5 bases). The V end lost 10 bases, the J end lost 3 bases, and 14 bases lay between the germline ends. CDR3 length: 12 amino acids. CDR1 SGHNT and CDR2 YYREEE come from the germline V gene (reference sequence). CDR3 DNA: TGTGCCGCTGGTGTGGGAGACTACGAGCAGTACTTC. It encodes CAAGVGDYEQYF.

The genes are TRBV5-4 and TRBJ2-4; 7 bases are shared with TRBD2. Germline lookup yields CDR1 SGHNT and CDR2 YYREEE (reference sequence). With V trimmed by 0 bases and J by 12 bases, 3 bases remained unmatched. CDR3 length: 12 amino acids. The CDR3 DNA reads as TGTGCCAGCAGCTTGGTTGGACTAGATCAGTACTTC. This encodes CASSLVGLDQYF.